A selection of T cell receptor beta chains follows, all from one sample in a study of blood T cells in healthy people across ages. MiXCR, applied by TCRdb to the 5' RACE reads, yields one record per CDR3 protein. The data contain 1 million or so distinct CDR3 sequences, 40% to 50% of them singletons. Sequencing was done on a sample of blood. Source of these receptors: an older woman in good health. CDR3s include the opening cysteine and the closing phenylalanine or tryptophan. A D gene is named only where the DNA matches it firmly. The size entry is marked missing in some rows and otherwise reads once, few, many or a size class.

>18|TRBV5-1|NA|TRBD2|TRBJ2-7
TGCGCCAGCAGCTCTTGGGGCTTACTGAGCGGGGCCGCCTACGAGCAGTACTTC
CASSSWGLLSGAAYEQYF
>19|TRBV7-2|once|TRBD2|TRBJ2-7
TGTGCCAGCAGCCCGATTGGTACTAGCGCACTATCCAGCTCCTACGAGCAGTACTTC
CASSPIGTSALSSSYEQYF
>15|TRBV11-2|NA|NA|TRBJ1-1
TGTGCCAGCAGCCCCAGGGACACTGAGAACACTGAAGCTTTCTTT
CASSPRDTENTEAFF
>16|TRBV7-2|few|NA|TRBJ2-7
TGTGCCAGCAGCTTAGGACAGGAAATAAAGGGCTACGAGCAGTACTTC
CASSLGQEIKGYEQYF
>16|TRBV7-2|NA|TRBD2|TRBJ2-1
TGTGCCAGCAGCGCCCACCGGACTAGGACCTACAATGAGCAGTTCTTC
CASSAHRTRTYNEQFF
>16|TRBV4-1|NA|TRBD1|TRBJ1-5
TGCGCCAGCAGCTACCGACAACAGGGGGCTAATCAGCCCCAGCATTTT
CASSYRQQGANQPQHF
>14|TRBV20-1|many|TRBD2|TRBJ2-1
TGCAGTGCCGCGGGACTAGAAAGGGTAGATGAGCAGTTCTTC
CSAAGLERVDEQFF
>14|TRBV5-1|many|TRBD1|TRBJ2-5
TGCGCCAGCAGCCTCATCAGGGGGCGGGAGACCCAGTACTTC
CASSLIRGRETQYF
>14|TRBV27|NA|NA|TRBJ2-5
TGTGCCAGCAGTGTCCGGGACCACCAAGAGACCCAGTACTTC
CASSVRDHQETQYF
>17|TRBV9|few|TRBD1|TRBJ1-2
TGTGCCAGCAGCGTCAGGACAGGGGGTTATTCGGACTATGGCTACACCTTC
CASSVRTGGYSDYGYTF
>13|TRBV29-1|NA|NA|TRBJ2-3
TGCAGCCTCGGCTGGGCGGGCACAGATACGCAGTATTTT
CSLGWAGTDTQYF
>14|TRBV7-3|many|NA|TRBJ2-3
TGTGCCAGCAGCTTAATCGGAGCCACAGATACGCAGTATTTT
CASSLIGATDTQYF
>14|TRBV5-1|NA|TRBD1|TRBJ1-1
TGCGCCAGCAGCTTGGGGACAGGTCCCCCTGAAGCTTTCTTT
CASSLGTGPPEAFF
>15|TRBV4-2|NA|NA|TRBJ1-2
TGTGCCAGCAGCCAAGCGAGGGTGGGGAACTATGGCTACACCTTC
CASSQARVGNYGYTF
>17|TRBV6-5|NA|TRBD2|TRBJ2-1
TGTGCCAGCAGTTACTCGGGGGCTAGCGGGGTGGGGGGTGAGCAGTTCTTC
CASSYSGASGVGGEQFF
>15|TRBV6-1|few|NA|TRBJ2-3
TGTGCCAGCACCCCCACGGTACAGGCCACAGATACGCAGTATTTT
CASTPTVQATDTQYF
>14|TRBV20-1|NA|TRBD2|TRBJ2-3
TGCAGTGCGGAGGGACTAGGGGGCACAGATACGCAGTATTTT
CSAEGLGGTDTQYF
>11|TRBV30|few|NA|TRBJ2-4
TGTGCCTGGAGTCTAAAAAACATTCAGTACTTC
CAWSLKNIQYF
>17|TRBV3-1|few|NA|TRBJ2-3
TGTGCCAGCAGCCAAATAGTTTCAGGGACTGTCGCAGATACGCAGTATTTT
CASSQIVSGTVADTQYF
>14|TRBV12-3/TRBV12-4|once|NA|TRBJ1-5
TGTGCCAGCAGTTCCCGTGTTCGCAATCGGCCCCAGCATTTT
CASSSRVRNRPQHF
>13|TRBV28|many|TRBD2|TRBJ2-5
TGTGCCAGCAGTGCGGGGGTACAAGAGACCCAGTACTTC
CASSAGVQETQYF
>14|TRBV20-1|many|TRBD2|TRBJ2-7
TGCAGTGCTGGCCTAGCGGGAGGAAGCTACGAGCAGTACTTC
CSAGLAGGSYEQYF
>16|TRBV5-6|NA|TRBD1|TRBJ1-1
TGTGCCAGCATCAAACCCCCAGGGGGGCCCCTAGCTGAAGCTTTCTTT
CASIKPPGGPLAEAFF
>17|TRBV5-1|NA|TRBD1|TRBJ2-6
TGCGCCAGCAGCTTGTTGACAGGGGGCGCTGGGGCCAACGTCCTGACTTTC
CASSLLTGGAGANVLTF
>14|TRBV6-1|few|TRBD1|TRBJ1-2
TGTGCCAGCAGTGCCCGACAGGGGGGCTATGGCTACACCTTC
CASSARQGGYGYTF
>15|TRBV21-1|NA|NA|TRBJ2-7
TGTGCCAGCAGCACTAGCGGTTTCGGCTCCTACGAGCAGTACTTC
CASSTSGFGSYEQYF
>14|TRBV3-1|NA|NA|TRBJ2-2
TGTGCCAGCAGCTTTACGGGCCGGTACGGGGAGCTGTTTTTT
CASSFTGRYGELFF
>14|TRBV20-1|few|TRBD2|TRBJ2-5
TGCAGTGCTAGGTGGCTAGCGGTCAGGAATGAGCAGTACTTC
CSARWLAVRNEQYF
>15|TRBV11-1|few|NA|TRBJ2-3
TGTGCCAGCAGCCCGACCAGAGGGGGCACAGATACGCAGTATTTT
CASSPTRGGTDTQYF
>13|TRBV14|few|NA|TRBJ2-1
TGTGCCAGCAGCCAACCCGGACCCAATGAGCAGTTCTTC
CASSQPGPNEQFF
>20|TRBV12-3/TRBV12-4|few|TRBD2|TRBJ2-1
TGTGCCAGCAGTTCCCGCCTACGGGGACTAGCGGGAACAATGTACAATGAGCAGTTCTTC
CASSSRLRGLAGTMYNEQFF
>18|TRBV5-1|few|NA|TRBJ1-4
TGCGCCAGCAGCTTGGACCTACTTACTCCGTCAACTAATGAAAAACTGTTTTTT
CASSLDLLTPSTNEKLFF
>15|TRBV29-1|NA|TRBD2|TRBJ2-5
TGCAGCGTCGATGGGACTAGCGGGAGGGAGGAGACCCAGTACTTC
CSVDGTSGREETQYF
>15|TRBV20-1|NA|TRBD2|TRBJ2-7
TGCAGTGCTAGTGGGGCGTTAGCGGGAGGCTACGAGCAGTACTTC
CSASGALAGGYEQYF
>13|TRBV7-9|NA|NA|TRBJ2-3
TGTGCCAGCAGCTTACCGAACAGGGATACGCAGTATTTT
CASSLPNRDTQYF
>13|TRBV7-9|few|NA|TRBJ2-7
TGTGCCAGCAGCTTGGGACTGTCATCGCAGCAGTACTTC
CASSLGLSSQQYF
>15|TRBV29-1|many|TRBD1|TRBJ2-7
TGCAGCGTTGAAGTAAGGGACAGGAGCTCCTACGAGCAGTACTTC
CSVEVRDRSSYEQYF
>15|TRBV6-5|NA|TRBD2|TRBJ2-7
TGTGCCACCATGTGGGGCCTAGCGGGAGAGGATGAGCAGTACTTC
CATMWGLAGEDEQYF
>16|TRBV5-1|NA|NA|TRBJ2-3
TGCGCCAGCAGCTGGGATGGCAGCAGACCAACAGATACGCAGTATTTT
CASSWDGSRPTDTQYF
>14|TRBV18|NA|NA|TRBJ1-2
TGTGCCAGCTCACCACCAGGCCGCACATATGGCTACACCTTC
CASSPPGRTYGYTF
>21|TRBV12-3/TRBV12-4|NA|TRBD2|TRBJ2-4
TGTGCCAGCAGTGGGACTAGCGGGAGGAGGACCTCTAGGGGGGCCAAAAACATTCAGTACTTC
CASSGTSGRRTSRGAKNIQYF
>18|TRBV5-6|few|NA|TRBJ2-5
TGTGCCAGCAGCTTGGGTGGTACAGGTCTCCCTCTACGGGAGACCCAGTACTTC
CASSLGGTGLPLRETQYF
>15|TRBV29-1|few|NA|TRBJ2-3
TGCAGCGTTAGGTGGCTAGCGCCTAGCACAGATACGCAGTATTTT
CSVRWLAPSTDTQYF
>15|TRBV28|NA|NA|TRBJ2-7
TGTGCCAGCGAAAGGGACCGGGGCAACTCCTACGAGCAGTACTTC
CASERDRGNSYEQYF
>13|TRBV7-2|NA|NA|TRBJ2-1
TGTGCCAGCAGCCGGGGTCACCAAGAGACCCAGTTCTTC
CASSRGHQETQFF
>16|TRBV29-1|NA|TRBD2|TRBJ2-5
TGCAGCGTGGTAGGACTAGCGGGAGGCTCCTACAATGAGCAGTACTTC
CSVVGLAGGSYNEQYF
>13|TRBV4-1|NA|NA|TRBJ2-3
TGCGCCAGCAACCAATCGGACAGAGATACGCAGTATTTT
CASNQSDRDTQYF